A selection of T cell receptor beta chains follows, all from one sample in a study of OX40 agonist ivuxolimab in advanced cancers. Profiling relied on immunoSEQ multiplex PCR, and the TCRdb table lists in-frame clones only, not all of them. The table lists roughly 140,000 clones, 94% of them singletons, with about 0.3% in the top ten. This material consisted of CD4+ or CD8+ T cells sorted from blood, taken in a trial of the OX40 agonist ivuxolimab. These receptors were obtained from an adult with an advanced solid tumor such as melanoma, head and neck, liver or kidney cancer. Each CDR3 is given with its conserved first and last residue. Fields, in order: CDR3 protein, CDR3 DNA, J gene, V gene, clone size, D gene. D genes are given only for firm matches. The size of a clone is reported for some rows only, either as once, few or many, or as a class for expanded clones.

CDR3: CASSPQGAFSSGANVLTF; DNA: TGTGCCAGCAGCCCACAGGGGGCCTTTAGCTCTGGGGCCAACGTCCTGACTTTC; J: TRBJ2-6; V: TRBV9; size: .; D: TRBD1
CDR3: CASSPTTDYGYTF; DNA: TGTGCCAGCTCACCCACGACGGACTATGGCTACACCTTC; J: TRBJ1-2; V: TRBV18; size: .; D: .
CDR3: CSVEGPTGGASHGYTF; DNA: TGCAGCGTTGAAGGCCCAACAGGGGGCGCTTCTCATGGCTACACCTTC; J: TRBJ1-2; V: TRBV29-1; size: .; D: TRBD1
CDR3: CASSQGERVLYGYTF; DNA: TGCGCCAGCAGCCAAGGGGAAAGAGTCTTATATGGCTACACCTTC; J: TRBJ1-2; V: TRBV5-4; size: .; D: .
CDR3: CASSHGISARNTEAFF; DNA: TGTGCCAGTAGCCACGGGATATCCGCCCGAAACACTGAAGCTTTCTTT; J: TRBJ1-1; V: TRBV19; size: .; D: .
CDR3: CASSANVQGGYTEAFF; DNA: TGCGCCAGCAGCGCAAACGTTCAGGGTGGGTACACTGAAGCTTTCTTT; J: TRBJ1-1; V: TRBV5-1; size: .; D: .
CDR3: CASSLGGGGTDTQYF; DNA: TGCGCCAGCAGCTTGGGGGGAGGTGGCACAGATACGCAGTATTTT; J: TRBJ2-3; V: TRBV5-1; size: .; D: .
CDR3: CASSIRRGDQPQHF; DNA: TGTGCCAGTAGTATCCGTCGGGGAGATCAGCCCCAGCATTTT; J: TRBJ1-5; V: TRBV19; size: .; D: .
CDR3: CASSPDRPINSPLHF; DNA: TGTGCCAGCAGCCCGGACAGACCCATAAATTCACCCCTCCACTTT; J: TRBJ1-6; V: TRBV6-5; size: .; D: .
CDR3: CASSPGQGNIYEQYF; DNA: TGTGCCAGCTCACCTGGGCAGGGGAATATCTACGAGCAGTACTTC; J: TRBJ2-7; V: TRBV18; size: .; D: .
CDR3: CASRGRDRVKETQYF; DNA: TGTGCCAGCAGGGGCCGGGACAGGGTTAAGGAGACCCAGTACTTC; J: TRBJ2-5; V: TRBV6-5; size: once; D: TRBD1
CDR3: CASSNGQRNTIYF; DNA: TGTGCCAGCAGTAATGGACAGAGAAACACCATATATTTT; J: TRBJ1-3; V: TRBV28; size: .; D: .
CDR3: CASSQGTRLRANYGYTF; DNA: TGCGCCAGCAGCCAAGGGACCCGACTCAGAGCTAACTATGGCTACACCTTC; J: TRBJ1-2; V: TRBV4-3; size: .; D: .
CDR3: CASSLRGSSNEKLFF; DNA: TGCGCCAGCAGCTTAAGGGGGTCCTCTAATGAAAAACTGTTTTTT; J: TRBJ1-4; V: TRBV5-1; size: .; D: .
CDR3: CASSYPGRGPNEQFF; DNA: TGTGCCAGCAGTTACCCAGGCAGGGGGCCTAATGAGCAGTTCTTC; J: TRBJ2-1; V: TRBV6-5; size: once; D: TRBD1
CDR3: CASQNSGTLSNQPQHF; DNA: TGTGCCAGCCAAAACTCCGGGACACTCAGCAATCAGCCCCAGCATTTT; J: TRBJ1-5; V: TRBV19; size: .; D: .
CDR3: CASRTYLGQGRGSPLHF; DNA: TGTGCCAGCCGTACCTACCTCGGACAGGGTCGTGGTTCACCCCTCCACTTT; J: TRBJ1-6; V: TRBV27; size: .; D: TRBD1
CDR3: CASSEQPHGYTF; DNA: TGTGCCAGTAGTGAACAGCCCCATGGCTACACCTTC; J: TRBJ1-2; V: TRBV19; size: .; D: .
CDR3: CASSASGRVNTIYF; DNA: TGTGCCAGCAGTGCATCTGGCAGGGTTAACACCATATATTTT; J: TRBJ1-3; V: TRBV6-1; size: .; D: .
CDR3: CASRRGQETQYF; DNA: TGTGCCAGCAGGAGAGGCCAAGAGACCCAGTACTTC; J: TRBJ2-5; V: TRBV11-2; size: .; D: .
CDR3: CASQGWDTQYF; DNA: TGTGCCAGTCAGGGGTGGGATACGCAGTATTTT; J: TRBJ2-3; V: TRBV19; size: .; D: .
CDR3: CASSQDGSRQTETQYF; DNA: TGTGCCAGCAGCCAAGATGGGTCGAGACAGACAGAGACCCAGTACTTC; J: TRBJ2-5; V: TRBV4-2; size: .; D: .
CDR3: CASSQIFPYEQYF; DNA: TGCGCCAGCAGCCAAATCTTCCCCTACGAGCAGTACTTC; J: TRBJ2-7; V: TRBV4-3; size: .; D: .
CDR3: CASSLGTSGYNEQFF; DNA: TGCGCCAGCAGCTTGGGGACTAGCGGTTACAATGAGCAGTTCTTC; J: TRBJ2-1; V: TRBV5-1; size: .; D: TRBD2
CDR3: CASKFSDGRTAEYTF; DNA: TGTGCCAGCAAGTTCAGCGACGGAAGGACTGCTGAGTACACCTTC; J: TRBJ1-2; V: TRBV6-5; size: .; D: .
CDR3: CSVVRTGSYEQYF; DNA: TGCAGCGTTGTGCGGACAGGGTCATACGAGCAGTACTTC; J: TRBJ2-7; V: TRBV29-1; size: .; D: TRBD1
CDR3: CATSRRLTGELFF; DNA: TGTGCCACCAGCAGACGACTCACCGGGGAGCTGTTTTTT; J: TRBJ2-2; V: TRBV15; size: .; D: .
CDR3: CASSLHGGTPTEAFF; DNA: TGTGCCAGCAGCTTACACGGGGGTACCCCCACTGAAGCTTTCTTT; J: TRBJ1-1; V: TRBV5-4; size: .; D: .